The 27 T cell receptor beta chains in this list originate from one sample, sequenced in a study of CD8+ T cells in alopecia areata. Sequencing templates came from extracted RNA that was reverse transcribed into cDNA. Measured with immunoSEQ multiplex PCR; TCRdb has only the in-frame clones, and not every one. This sample has around 120,000 clones, with about three fifths found just once. Treatment described: oral pan-JAK inhibitor, 5-10 mg twice daily. Here the sequenced sample was CD8+ T cells sorted from blood, taken at week 4, from a patient treated with tofacitinib. These receptors were collected from a human donor with alopecia areata.

This clone was counted once. The V call is TRBV29-1, the J call TRBJ2-3; 7 bases line up with TRBD2. Trimming cost V 4 bases and J 4 bases; bases outside gene matches: 17. Germline V gene sequence: CDR1 SQVTM, CDR2 ANQGSEA. This CDR3 region has 17 residues. The CDR3 DNA reads as TGCAGCGTTGTGGGCCCCAATCTAGCGGTCGGTCCAGATACGCAGTATTTT. Its translation: CSVVGPNLAVGPDTQYF.

This clone has just a few counts. This rearrangement joins TRBV30 to TRBJ2-7; 11 nucleotides line up with TRBD2. V lost 8 bases, J lost 3 bases, and 9 bases stayed unmatched. This CDR3 is built from 14 residues. Germline CDR1 and CDR2: GTSNPN and SVGIG (reference sequence). The CDR3 is CAGEILAGVYEQYF. DNA of the CDR3: TGTGCCGGCGAGATACTAGCGGGGGTCTACGAGCAGTACTTC.

The rearrangement joins TRBV30 to TRBJ1-2, with D possibly matching TRBD1 (6 bases). This CDR3 is built from 18 residues. V dropped 0 bases and J dropped 0 bases, with 20 bases sitting between them. Germline V gene sequence: CDR1 GTSNPN, CDR2 SVGIG (reference sequence). The CDR3 spells CAWSVGGGKGVSNYGYTF. For the CDR3, the DNA is TGTGCCTGGAGTGTAGGGGGTGGGAAAGGGGTTTCTAACTATGGCTACACCTTC.

V gene TRBV30 combines with J gene TRBJ2-7, with no clear D. The V end lost 5 bases, the J end lost 5 bases, and 13 bases lay between the germline ends. This CDR3 contains 12 residues. Germline loops: CDR1 GTSNPN, CDR2 SVGIG (reference sequence). The CDR3 DNA follows: TGTGCCTGGGGCCGCCACGTCGACGAGCAGTACTTC. This translates into CAWGRHVDEQYF.

V is TRBV11-2 and J is TRBJ2-5; D gene unclear. Germline V lookup: CDR1 SGHAT, CDR2 FQNNGV. The CDR3 has 12 residues. Trimming removed 5 bases at V and 5 bases at J, with 9 bases between. The CDR3: CASSPAWETQYF. The CDR3 bases are TGTGCCAGCAGCCCCGCCTGGGAGACCCAGTACTTC.

This rearrangement joins TRBV23-1 to TRBJ2-7; 7 nucleotides line up with TRBD2. TRBV23-1 is an ORF; its function is uncertain. The CDR3 is 23 residues long. Unmatched junction bases numbered 32, after V lost 0 bases and J lost 6 bases. The CDR3 nucleotides read TGCGCCAGCAGTCAATCGGGGGAGGGTGACACGGGGAATGACACGCCTAGGCCCGGCGAGCAGTACTTC. Its translation: CASSQSGEGDTGNDTPRPGEQYF.

This clone showed up just a few times. The V and J genes are TRBV13 and TRBJ2-7, with D maybe TRBD1 (6 bases). Trimming cost V 4 bases and J 2 bases, with 12 bases left between them. Germline-derived CDR1 and CDR2 are PRHDT and FYEKMQ (reference sequence). CDR3 length equals 14 residues. For the CDR3, the DNA is TGTGCCAGCAGCTCCCAACAGGGAACCTACGAGCAGTACTTC. It translates to CASSSQQGTYEQYF.

The V call is TRBV29-1, the J call TRBJ2-7, with D possibly TRBD1 on 5 matching bases. Trimming cost V 5 bases and J 2 bases, with 16 bases left between them. CDR1 and CDR2 (germline): SQVTM, ANQGSEA. The CDR3 extends over 14 amino acids. The CDR3, as DNA: TGCAGCGTTAAACTGCAGGGTGGGGCCTACGAGCAGTACTTC. Translating it yields CSVKLQGGAYEQYF.

This clone appeared a single time. The rearrangement joins TRBV29-1 to TRBJ2-2, with D perhaps TRBD1 or TRBD2 (5 bases each). V lost 5 bases, J lost 8 bases, and 18 bases lay in between. The CDR3 is 14 residues long. In germline, CDR1 is SQVTM, CDR2 ANQGSEA. The CDR3 is CSVSNPGTMGELFF. The DNA for the CDR3 is TGCAGCGTTTCAAATCCCGGGACGATGGGGGAGCTGTTTTTT.

The V and J genes are TRBV30 and TRBJ1-2, with TRBD1 as a possible D gene (6 bases). Germline V CDR1 and CDR2: GTSNPN, SVGIG (reference sequence). V was clipped by 4 bases and J by 8 bases, with 20 bases between them. The CDR3 runs to 14 residues. The CDR3 sequence is CAWKQGWGLEGYTF. For the CDR3, the DNA is TGTGCCTGGAAACAGGGTTGGGGCCTAGAGGGCTACACCTTC.

The chain couples TRBV29-1 to TRBJ1-2, with 10 positions matching TRBD1. From germline, CDR1 is SQVTM and CDR2 ANQGSEA. V shed 7 bases, J shed 2 bases, and the junction held 7 bases outside the gene matches. This CDR3 is 14 amino acids long. The CDR3 loop reads CSAGGTGVNYGYTF. CDR3 DNA sequence: TGCAGCGCCGGCGGGACAGGGGTGAACTATGGCTACACCTTC. The variable domain in full, with the rest retrieved from reference TRBV29-1 and TRBJ1-2, is SAVISQKPSRDICQRGTSLTIQCQVDSQVTMMFWYRQQPGQSLTLIATANQGSEATYESGFVIDKFPISRPNLTFSTLTVSNMSPEDSSIYLCSAGGTGVNYGYTFGSGTRLTVV.

This clone came up a few times. This chain links TRBV27 with TRBJ2-7; 7 positions match TRBD1. V dropped 4 bases and J dropped 2; count of bases not matched to a gene: 8. The CDR3 spans 15 residues. Germline V gene data show CDR1 as MNHEY and CDR2 as SMNVEV (reference sequence). CDR3 bases: TGTGCCAGCAGTTCCCTATACGACAGGGCCTACGAGCAGTACTTC. Translation gives CASSSLYDRAYEQYF.

This chain uses TRBV27 with TRBJ2-1; 13 nucleotides align to TRBD2. Per germline, CDR1 MNHEY and CDR2 SMNVEV (reference sequence). The trim removed 5 bases at V and 13 bases at J, leaving 8 bases unmatched. The CDR3 consists of 14 residues. CDR3 nucleotide sequence: TGTGCCAGCAGTACTAGCGGGGGGGCCTCGCGACAGTTCTTC. Translating gives CASSTSGGASRQFF.

The sample holds a few counts of this clone. The chain links TRBV6-4 to TRBJ1-5; 8 bases are a match to TRBD1. The length of the CDR3 is 15 residues. Germline CDR1 and CDR2: MRHNA and SNTAGT. Trimming at V came to 2 bases and at J to 5 bases, leaving 5 bases not matched to a gene. The CDR3 DNA is TGTGCCAGCAGTGACGGACAGGGAGATTATCAGCCCCAGCATTTT. Translated: CASSDGQGDYQPQHF.

This chain uses TRBV23-1 with TRBJ1-2, with TRBD1 as a possible D gene (5 bases). TRBV23-1 is reported as an ORF; its role is uncertain. V lost 2 bases and J lost 0, with 13 bases in between. This CDR3 is built from 16 residues. CDR3 in DNA: TGCGCCAGCAGTCAAGAGACAGACTACTCTAACTATGGCTACACCTTC. It is translated as CASSQETDYSNYGYTF.

The chain uses TRBV30 and TRBJ2-1; possible D gene TRBD1, 6 bases. Germline values: CDR1 GTSNPN, CDR2 SVGIG (reference sequence). Trimming pared 4 bases from V and 0 bases from J, leaving 10 bases between. This CDR3 comprises 14 residues. In DNA form, the CDR3 reads TGTGCCTGGAATCAGGGGCACTCCTACAATGAGCAGTTCTTC. Translating gives CAWNQGHSYNEQFF.

J is TRBJ2-7 and V is TRBV29-1; D may be TRBD2 (5 bases). CDR1 is SQVTM and CDR2 is ANQGSEA in the germline V gene. V was shortened by 3 bases and J by 1 base, with 10 bases between the two germline ends. CDR3 length equals 13 residues. The CDR3 bases are TGCAGCGTTGAGGACGGGATGTCCTACGAGCAGTACTTC. Translating it yields CSVEDGMSYEQYF.

The chain has TRBV5-6 and TRBJ2-1; D assignment may be TRBD1 or TRBD2 (5 bases each). Germline V lookup: CDR1 SGHDT, CDR2 YYEEEE. Trimming took 3 bases from V and 4 from J, leaving 14 bases between them. The CDR3 covers 15 residues. The CDR3 reads CASSSTVGDYNEQFF. In DNA form, the CDR3 reads TGTGCCAGCAGCTCCACTGTGGGGGATTACAATGAGCAGTTCTTC.

The chain carries TRBV14 and TRBJ1-5; D not certain. CDR1 is SGHDN and CDR2 is FVKESK in the germline V gene. Trimming took 4 bases from V and 3 from J, leaving 7 bases between them. The CDR3 is 13 residues long. The DNA for the CDR3 is TGTGCCAGCAGCCCCGGCAACAATCAGCCCCAGCATTTT. This translates into CASSPGNNQPQHF.

The genes are TRBV7-9 and TRBJ1-5; D may be TRBD1 (6 bases). This CDR3 is 14 amino acids long. Per the germline V gene, CDR1 is SEHNR and CDR2 is FQNEAQ (reference sequence). The V gene lost 0 bases and the J gene lost 4 bases, with 7 bases spanning the gap. The CDR3: CASSLAGGNQPQHF. CDR3 bases: TGTGCCAGCAGCTTAGCAGGGGGAAATCAGCCCCAGCATTTT.

This chain connects TRBV6-5 to TRBJ2-1, with unresolved D. CDR1 is MNHEY, CDR2 SVGAGI, per germline. V was trimmed by 5 bases and J by 8 bases, leaving 7 bases between them. This CDR3 has 11 residues. This chain's CDR3 is CASSLGHEQFF. DNA of the CDR3: TGTGCCAGCAGTCTCGGCCATGAGCAGTTCTTC.

V gene TRBV7-2 combines with J gene TRBJ2-7, with 9 bases lining up with TRBD2. Germline CDR1 is SGHTA and CDR2 is FQGNSA. V shed 5 bases and J 4 bases; nucleotides not matched to a gene: 15. The CDR3 runs 17 residues. In DNA, the CDR3 is TGTGCCAGCAGCACCACCCGTCATAGCGGGGGAACGTACGAGCAGTACTTC. It is translated as CASSTTRHSGGTYEQYF.

The rearrangement links TRBV15 to TRBJ1-2, with a possible D match to TRBD1 (5 bases). Trimming cost V 5 bases and J 1 base, with 17 bases left between them. The CDR3 has 16 residues. Germline V gene lookup returns CDR1 LNHNV and CDR2 YYDKDF (reference sequence). The CDR3 sequence: CATSPGKVGDNYGYTF. The DNA for the CDR3 is TGTGCCACCAGCCCAGGGAAGGTGGGAGATAACTATGGCTACACCTTC.

This chain joins TRBV15 and TRBJ2-2, with D unresolved. Trimming shortened V by 11 bases and J by 0 bases, and 13 bases separated the two germline ends. CDR3 length: 14 residues. CDR1 and CDR2 (germline): LNHNV, YYDKDF (reference sequence). CDR3: CASTDASNTGELFF. The DNA for the CDR3 is TGTGCCTCCACGGATGCCTCGAACACCGGGGAGCTGTTTTTT. The full variable domain, rest sourced from reference TRBV15 and TRBJ2-2, is DAMVIQNPRYQVTQFGKPVTLSCSQTLNHNVMYWYQQKSSQAPKLLFHYYDKDFNNEADTPDNFQSRRPNTSFCFLDIRSPGLGDTAMYLCASTDASNTGELFFGEGSRLTVL.

This clone showed up just once. The chain recombines TRBV28 with TRBJ2-5, with TRBD1 matching 8 bases. The ends lost 2 bases at V and 2 bases at J; junction bases unmatched: 4. Germline V CDR1 and CDR2: MDHEN, SYDVKM. The CDR3 runs 15 residues. The CDR3 nucleotides are TGTGCCAGCAGTTTAGCAGGGGGCGTTCAAGAGACCCAGTACTTC. The encoded protein is CASSLAGGVQETQYF. The full variable domain, with the rest looked up from reference TRBV28 and TRBJ2-5, is DVKVTQSSRYLVKRTGEKVFLECVQDMDHENMFWYRQDPGLGLRLIYFSYDVKMKEKGDIPEGYSVSREKKERFSLILESASTNQTSMYLCASSLAGGVQETQYFGPGTRLLVL.

This clone turned up a few times. The genes are TRBV6-4 and TRBJ1-6; tentative D call: TRBD1 (6 bases). This CDR3 is built from 14 residues. Per the germline V gene, CDR1 is MRHNA and CDR2 is SNTAGT. The ends were cut back, 1 base at V and 6 bases at J, with 7 bases in the middle. DNA of the CDR3: TGTGCCAGCAGTGACTTAGGGGGTAATTCACCCCTCCACTTT. Encoded protein: CASSDLGGNSPLHF.

This chain uses TRBV30 with TRBJ2-3; either TRBD1 or TRBD2 may supply D (5 bases each). Looked up from germline, CDR1 is GTSNPN and CDR2 is SVGIG (reference sequence). V lost 1 base to trimming and J lost 4 bases, with 15 bases between them. This CDR3 contains 15 residues. The chain's CDR3 is CAWSASPREPDTQYF. DNA of the CDR3: TGTGCCTGGAGTGCCTCCCCCAGGGAGCCAGATACGCAGTATTTT.